The following is a T cell receptor beta chain sequence with its context. Its antigen is unknown. The RNA input was roughly 0.45 to 1 ug, and it was reverse transcribed with random hexamers. Amplification of the TCR beta CDR3 was carried out by immunoSEQ multiplex PCR, which spanned a total of 54 Vbeta and 13 Jbeta segments. TCRdb recomputed calls from the immunoSEQ multiplex PCR reads with MiXCR, one row per CDR3 protein. The sample holds approximately 75,000 distinct CDR3 sequences; around 93% are singletons and the top ten take about 0.26%. V was clipped by 7 bases and J by 5 bases, with 9 bases between them. Germline assignment: CDR1 MNHEY and CDR2 SMNVEV (reference sequence). There are 12 residues in the CDR3. The entry originates in a study of CD8 T cells in Susac syndrome. The study sequenced TCR beta in blood CD8+ and CD4+ T cells. General study points: Individuals included in the TCR sequencing and HLA analysis were acknowledged by the study to be relatively few in number.

V and J are TRBV27 and TRBJ2-1; no definite D call. Sequenced: CD8+ T cells from PBMCs. The receptor was derived from a human donor in good health. The DNA of the CDR3 is TGTGCCAGCAAGAAGGGAAACAATGAGCAGTTCTTC. This gives the protein CASKKGNNEQFF.